The present entry profiles one T cell receptor beta chain with its context. This sample is drawn from a study of blood T cell repertoires in COVID-19. Study information: Samples taken during acute and convalescent COVID-19 were collected in the United States, Italy and Spain. Sample material is recorded as cDNA or gDNA derived from T cells, B-cell-depleted T cells, or PBMCs.

J lost 6 bases, V lost 4 bases, and 14 bases had no gene match. CDR1 and CDR2 from the germline V gene are MGHDK and SYGVNS. The CDR3 has 17 residues. Original data processing: How many nucleated cells were present was estimated from reference gene primer amplification. The method was immunoSEQ multiplex PCR; TCRdb's version includes in-frame clones alone and lacks a portion of them. The V and J calls and clone size come from that table; D and trimming were worked out from the DNA. The profile shows around 260,000 clones, around 82% of them singletons. The TCR sequence derives from a person aged 65 to 79 with COVID-19, enrolled during active disease. The chain uses TRBV25-1 and TRBJ1-4; 7 bases map to TRBD1. Sequenced sample: peripheral blood. DNA for the CDR3: TGTGCCAGCAGTGGACGGGGATTGGGGGACAGTCATGAAAAACTGTTTTTT. Protein sequence: CASSGRGLGDSHEKLFF.